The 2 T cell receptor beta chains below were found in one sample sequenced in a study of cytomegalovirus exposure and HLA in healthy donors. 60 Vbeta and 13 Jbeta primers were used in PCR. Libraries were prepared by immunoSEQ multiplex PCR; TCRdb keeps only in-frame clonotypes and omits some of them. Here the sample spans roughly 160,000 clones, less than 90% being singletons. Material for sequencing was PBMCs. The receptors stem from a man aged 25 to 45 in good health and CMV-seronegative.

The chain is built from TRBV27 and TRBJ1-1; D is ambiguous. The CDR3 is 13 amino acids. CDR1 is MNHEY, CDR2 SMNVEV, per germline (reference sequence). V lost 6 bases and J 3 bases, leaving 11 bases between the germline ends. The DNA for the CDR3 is TGTGCCAGCAGCCTAGGTCCGCACACTGAAGCTTTCTTT. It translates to CASSLGPHTEAFF.

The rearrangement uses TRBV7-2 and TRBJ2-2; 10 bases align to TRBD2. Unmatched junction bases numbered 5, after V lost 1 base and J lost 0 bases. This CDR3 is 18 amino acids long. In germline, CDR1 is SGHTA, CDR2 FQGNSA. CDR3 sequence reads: CASSLVLAGGSNTGELFF. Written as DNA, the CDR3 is TGTGCCAGCAGCTTAGTATTAGCGGGAGGATCGAACACCGGGGAGCTGTTTTTT.